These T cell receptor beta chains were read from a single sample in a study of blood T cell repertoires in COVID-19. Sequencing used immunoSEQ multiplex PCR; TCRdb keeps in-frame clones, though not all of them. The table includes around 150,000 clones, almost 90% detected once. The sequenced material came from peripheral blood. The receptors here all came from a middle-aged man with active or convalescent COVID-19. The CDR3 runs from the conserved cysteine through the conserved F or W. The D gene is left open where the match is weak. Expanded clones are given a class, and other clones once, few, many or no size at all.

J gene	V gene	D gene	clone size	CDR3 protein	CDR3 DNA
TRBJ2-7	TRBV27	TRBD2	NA	CASSYTSGAHYEQYF	TGTGCCAGCAGTTATACTAGCGGGGCTCACTACGAGCAGTACTTC
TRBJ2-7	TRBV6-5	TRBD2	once	CASRLSGNSYEQYF	TGTGCCAGCAGGCTCAGCGGGAACTCCTACGAGCAGTACTTC
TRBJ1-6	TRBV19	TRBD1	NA	CASSITTGGNSPLHF	TGTGCCAGTAGTATTACGACAGGGGGTAATTCACCCCTCCACTTT
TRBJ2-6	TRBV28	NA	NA	CASSLRDFSGANVLTF	TGTGCCAGCAGTTTACGCGACTTCTCTGGGGCCAACGTCCTGACTTTC
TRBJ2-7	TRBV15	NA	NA	CATSRGTGYEKYEQYF	TGTGCCACCAGCAGAGGAACAGGGTACGAGAAGTACGAGCAGTACTTC
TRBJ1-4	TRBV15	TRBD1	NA	CATSSRGGAGEKLFF	TGTGCCACCAGCTCCAGAGGGGGCGCGGGTGAAAAACTGTTTTTT
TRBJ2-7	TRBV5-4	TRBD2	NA	CASSPGGAYEQYF	TGTGCCAGCAGCCCGGGGGGGGCCTACGAGCAGTACTTC
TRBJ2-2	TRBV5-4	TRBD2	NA	CASSPSGSTGELFF	TGTGCCAGCAGCCCTAGCGGGAGCACCGGGGAGCTGTTTTTT
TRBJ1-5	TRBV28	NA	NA	CASSSHFGGGWNQPQHF	TGTGCCAGCAGTTCCCACTTCGGGGGGGGCTGGAATCAGCCCCAGCATTTT
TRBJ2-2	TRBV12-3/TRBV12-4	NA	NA	CASSWNTGELFF	TGTGCCAGCAGCTGGAACACCGGGGAGCTGTTTTTT
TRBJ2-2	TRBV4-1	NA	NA	CASSQARSTLNTGELFF	TGCGCCAGCAGCCAAGCGAGGTCTACCCTGAACACCGGGGAGCTGTTTTTT
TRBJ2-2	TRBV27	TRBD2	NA	CASSFNGRADTGELFF	TGTGCCAGCAGTTTTAACGGGAGGGCGGACACCGGGGAGCTGTTTTTT
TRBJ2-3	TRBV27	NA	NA	CASSFRSSSTDTQYF	TGTGCCAGCAGTTTTCGGTCCTCTAGCACAGATACGCAGTATTTT
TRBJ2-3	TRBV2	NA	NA	CASKEAASTDTQYF	TGTGCCAGCAAGGAAGCGGCTAGCACAGATACGCAGTATTTT
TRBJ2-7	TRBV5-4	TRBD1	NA	CASSVGQGFDYEQYF	TGTGCCAGCAGCGTGGGACAGGGGTTCGACTACGAGCAGTACTTC
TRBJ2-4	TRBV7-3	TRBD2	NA	CASSLTSGSNIQYF	TGTGCCAGCAGCTTAACTAGCGGGAGTAACATTCAGTACTTC
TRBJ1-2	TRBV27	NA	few	CASSFYQQGKGGYTF	TGTGCCAGCAGTTTCTACCAGCAGGGGAAGGGTGGCTACACCTTC
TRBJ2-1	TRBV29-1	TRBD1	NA	CSARQGTYNEQFF	TGCAGCGCGAGACAGGGAACCTACAATGAGCAGTTCTTC
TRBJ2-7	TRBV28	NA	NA	CASTTDTHEQYF	TGTGCCAGCACCACGGACACCCACGAGCAGTACTTC
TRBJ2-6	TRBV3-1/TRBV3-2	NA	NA	CASSPFFSSGANVLTF	TGTGCCAGCAGCCCTTTTTTTAGCTCTGGGGCCAACGTCCTGACTTTC
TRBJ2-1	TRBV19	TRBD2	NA	CASSTGAAGGRSYNEQFF	TGTGCCAGTAGTACTGGAGCAGCGGGAGGGCGCTCCTACAATGAGCAGTTCTTC
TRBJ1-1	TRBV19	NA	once	CASGRAENTEAFF	TGTGCCAGTGGGAGGGCGGAGAACACTGAAGCTTTCTTT
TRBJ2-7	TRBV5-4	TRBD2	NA	CASSDGLAGSSYEQYF	TGTGCCAGCAGCGACGGACTAGCGGGTTCCTCCTACGAGCAGTACTTC
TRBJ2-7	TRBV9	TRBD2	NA	CASSVGVAGEQYF	TGTGCCAGCAGCGTAGGTGTAGCGGGCGAGCAGTACTTC
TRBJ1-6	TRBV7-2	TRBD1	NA	CASSLRDSAYNSPLHF	TGTGCCAGCAGCTTACGGGACAGCGCTTATAATTCACCCCTCCACTTT
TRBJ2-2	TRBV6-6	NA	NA	CASSPRTGELFF	TGTGCCAGCAGTCCTAGGACCGGGGAGCTGTTTTTT
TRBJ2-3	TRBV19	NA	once	CASSMVAYTDTQYF	TGTGCCAGTAGTATGGTAGCGTACACAGATACGCAGTATTTT
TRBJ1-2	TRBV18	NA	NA	CASSPYGFPYTF	TGTGCCAGCTCACCATACGGGTTTCCCTACACCTTC
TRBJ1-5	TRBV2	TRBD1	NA	CASSSTGGIFQPQHF	TGTGCCAGCAGTTCGACAGGGGGAATATTTCAGCCCCAGCATTTT
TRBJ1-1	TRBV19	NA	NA	CASSISGATEAFF	TGTGCCAGTAGTATAAGCGGAGCCACTGAAGCTTTCTTT
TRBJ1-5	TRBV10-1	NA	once	CASSERSNQPQHF	TGCGCCAGCAGTGAGCGGAGCAATCAGCCCCAGCATTTT
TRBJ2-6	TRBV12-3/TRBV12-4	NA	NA	CASRLTGANVLTF	TGTGCCAGCAGACTAACTGGGGCCAACGTCCTGACTTTC
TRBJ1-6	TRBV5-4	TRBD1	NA	CASSLDQGVNSPLHF	TGTGCCAGCAGCTTGGATCAGGGGGTAAATTCACCCCTCCACTTT
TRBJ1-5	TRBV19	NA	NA	CASNPGGIIFQPQHF	TGTGCCAGTAACCCTGGGGGGATAATCTTTCAGCCCCAGCATTTT
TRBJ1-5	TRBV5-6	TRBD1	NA	CASSMTGFKQPQHF	TGTGCCAGCAGCATGACAGGGTTTAAACAGCCCCAGCATTTT
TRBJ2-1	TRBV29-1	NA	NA	CSVVGLTSGSYNEQFF	TGCAGCGTTGTCGGACTAACCTCGGGCTCCTACAATGAGCAGTTCTTC
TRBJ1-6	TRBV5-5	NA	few	CASSSGLSRDSPLHF	TGTGCCAGCAGCTCAGGCCTCAGCAGGGATTCACCCCTCCACTTT
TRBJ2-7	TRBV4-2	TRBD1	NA	CASSLGQGAIYEQYF	TGTGCCAGCAGCTTGGGACAGGGGGCCATCTACGAGCAGTACTTC
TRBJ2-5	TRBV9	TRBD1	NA	CASSTGQVGETQYF	TGTGCCAGCAGCACAGGACAGGTCGGAGAGACCCAGTACTTC
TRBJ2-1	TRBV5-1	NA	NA	CASSLGGLSSYNEQFF	TGCGCCAGCAGCTTGGGGGGCCTCAGCTCCTACAATGAGCAGTTCTTC
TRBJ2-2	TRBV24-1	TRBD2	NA	CATSGREGRAGELFF	TGTGCCACCAGTGGCCGGGAGGGCCGCGCCGGGGAGCTGTTTTTT
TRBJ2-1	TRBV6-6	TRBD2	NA	CASSYEGLASYNEQFF	TGTGCCAGCAGTTACGAAGGACTAGCGAGTTACAATGAGCAGTTCTTC
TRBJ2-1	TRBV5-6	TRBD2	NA	CASSAIAGGSHNEQFF	TGTGCCAGCAGCGCGATAGCGGGAGGGTCCCACAATGAGCAGTTCTTC
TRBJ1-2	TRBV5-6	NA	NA	CASSLGSWDTNYGYTF	TGTGCCAGCAGCTTGGGGTCGTGGGACACTAACTATGGCTACACCTTC
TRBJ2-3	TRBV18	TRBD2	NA	CASSTRLADTDTQYF	TGTGCCAGCTCAACACGACTAGCGGACACAGATACGCAGTATTTT
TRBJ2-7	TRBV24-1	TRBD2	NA	CATSTSGRYEQYF	TGTGCCACCAGCACTAGCGGGAGGTACGAGCAGTACTTC
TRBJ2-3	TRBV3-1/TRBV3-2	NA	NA	CASSQGEANTQYF	TGTGCCAGCAGCCAAGGGGAGGCAAATACGCAGTATTTT
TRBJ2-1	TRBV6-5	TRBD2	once	CASRTSVAPDEQFF	TGTGCCAGCAGAACTAGCGTGGCCCCTGATGAGCAGTTCTTC
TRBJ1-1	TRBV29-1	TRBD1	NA	CSVGTGGRNTEAFF	TGCAGCGTGGGGACAGGGGGCAGGAACACTGAAGCTTTCTTT